This is a list of T cell receptor beta chains from one sample in a study of spatial heterogeneity in lung cancer. TCRdb used MiXCR to reprocess the 5' RACE reads, holding one entry per CDR3 protein. The sample shows about 100,000 distinct CDR3 sequences, around 4.8% of them seen only once. The sample in question was lung tumor tissue, obtained at surgery. The receptors come from a male donor with early-stage non-small cell lung cancer. Each CDR3 is given with its conserved first and last residue. The D gene is left open where the match is weak. A clone size is listed for some rows: how often the clone was seen (once, few, many), or a class if it is expanded.

J gene: TRBJ2-1; D gene: TRBD2; V gene: TRBV12-3/TRBV12-4; clone size: many; CDR3 protein: CASSETSGHNEQFF; CDR3 DNA: TGTGCCAGCAGCGAGACTAGCGGTCACAATGAGCAGTTCTTC
J gene: TRBJ1-1; D gene: -; V gene: TRBV27; clone size: many; CDR3 protein: CASRGQIVYTEAFF; CDR3 DNA: TGTGCCAGCAGAGGACAGATTGTATACACTGAAGCTTTCTTT
J gene: TRBJ2-4; D gene: -; V gene: TRBV20-1; clone size: -; CDR3 protein: CSASPFDKNIQYF; CDR3 DNA: TGCAGTGCCTCTCCTTTCGACAAAAACATTCAGTACTTC
J gene: TRBJ2-7; D gene: -; V gene: TRBV7-9; clone size: -; CDR3 protein: CASSAGTGAYEQYF; CDR3 DNA: TGTGCCAGCAGCGCCGGGACCGGAGCCTACGAGCAGTACTTC
J gene: TRBJ1-1; D gene: -; V gene: TRBV5-6; clone size: many; CDR3 protein: CASSYGLLGGEAFF; CDR3 DNA: TGTGCCAGCAGCTATGGTCTTTTGGGAGGTGAAGCTTTCTTT
J gene: TRBJ2-4; D gene: -; V gene: TRBV11-2; clone size: -; CDR3 protein: CASSLLSRPSRQYF; CDR3 DNA: TGTGCCAGCAGCTTATTGTCCAGGCCCAGCCGTCAGTACTTC
J gene: TRBJ2-3; D gene: TRBD2; V gene: TRBV6-6; clone size: many; CDR3 protein: CASSYLAARGDTQYF; CDR3 DNA: TGTGCCAGCAGTTACCTAGCGGCTAGAGGAGATACGCAGTATTTT
J gene: TRBJ2-2; D gene: TRBD1; V gene: TRBV6-1; clone size: many; CDR3 protein: CATLQGTNTGELFF; CDR3 DNA: TGTGCCACCTTACAGGGGACGAACACCGGGGAGCTGTTTTTT
J gene: TRBJ1-1; D gene: -; V gene: TRBV5-1; clone size: many; CDR3 protein: CASSPGPGTNTEAFF; CDR3 DNA: TGCGCCAGCAGCCCTGGTCCGGGAACGAACACTGAAGCTTTCTTT
J gene: TRBJ2-2; D gene: -; V gene: TRBV6-5; clone size: many; CDR3 protein: CASRSNTGELFF; CDR3 DNA: TGTGCCAGCAGATCCAACACCGGGGAGCTGTTTTTT
J gene: TRBJ1-2; D gene: -; V gene: TRBV4-1; clone size: many; CDR3 protein: CASSQPRAPLGYTF; CDR3 DNA: TGCGCCAGCAGCCAGCCCCGGGCCCCCCTGGGCTACACCTTC
J gene: TRBJ2-3; D gene: -; V gene: TRBV7-9; clone size: many; CDR3 protein: CASRAEPDTQYF; CDR3 DNA: TGTGCCAGCAGGGCGGAGCCAGATACGCAGTATTTT
J gene: TRBJ2-3; D gene: -; V gene: TRBV28; clone size: many; CDR3 protein: CASSPQLGEDTQYF; CDR3 DNA: TGTGCCAGCAGTCCCCAGTTAGGGGAAGATACGCAGTATTTT
J gene: TRBJ1-5; D gene: -; V gene: TRBV6-1; clone size: few; CDR3 protein: CASRHTDSSNQPQHF; CDR3 DNA: TGTGCCAGCAGACACACCGACAGCAGCAATCAGCCCCAGCATTTT
J gene: TRBJ1-1; D gene: -; V gene: TRBV20-1; clone size: many; CDR3 protein: CSARRTVNTEAFF; CDR3 DNA: TGCAGTGCTAGACGGACAGTGAACACTGAAGCTTTCTTT
J gene: TRBJ1-5; D gene: -; V gene: TRBV20-1; clone size: few; CDR3 protein: CSARGFRSGGWVGDQPQHF; CDR3 DNA: TGCAGTGCTAGAGGCTTTCGGTCCGGCGGTTGGGTCGGGGATCAGCCCCAGCATTTT
J gene: TRBJ1-4; D gene: -; V gene: TRBV4-2; clone size: few; CDR3 protein: CASSPSRGNEKLFF; CDR3 DNA: TGTGCCAGCAGCCCATCCCGGGGAAATGAAAAACTGTTTTTT
J gene: TRBJ1-5; D gene: -; V gene: TRBV20-1; clone size: many; CDR3 protein: CSARLQDLGRTPSDQPQHF; CDR3 DNA: TGCAGTGCTAGACTCCAGGACCTAGGACGGACCCCTTCGGATCAGCCCCAGCATTTT
J gene: TRBJ1-1; D gene: TRBD1; V gene: TRBV5-1; clone size: many; CDR3 protein: CASLRTGEDTEAFF; CDR3 DNA: TGCGCCAGCTTAAGGACAGGCGAAGACACTGAAGCTTTCTTT
J gene: TRBJ2-7; D gene: -; V gene: TRBV7-2; clone size: many; CDR3 protein: CASSLLPSYEQYF; CDR3 DNA: TGTGCCAGCAGCTTATTACCAAGCTACGAGCAGTACTTC
J gene: TRBJ2-3; D gene: TRBD2; V gene: TRBV28; clone size: many; CDR3 protein: CASSPLEREGDTQYF; CDR3 DNA: TGTGCCAGCAGCCCCCTGGAGCGGGAGGGAGATACGCAGTATTTT
J gene: TRBJ1-4; D gene: -; V gene: TRBV18; clone size: -; CDR3 protein: CASSPVSNEKLFF; CDR3 DNA: TGTGCCAGCTCACCAGTTTCTAATGAAAAACTGTTTTTT